What follows is one T cell receptor (beta chain) and its context. The source of the sample is a study of blood T cells in healthy people across ages. Extracted total RNA amounted to at least 5.5 micrograms for each sample. Combining a sample-barcoded 5' primer with a J-beta primer mix, a second PCR ran for roughly 7 to 12 cycles. The template-switch adaptor was a 5' adaptor with 12 random nucleotides. It tagged each cDNA molecule. TCRdb re-called the 5' RACE reads through MiXCR, storing one row per CDR3 protein. The sample has roughly 800,000 distinct CDR3 sequences, nearly 60% seen once. Germline V gene sequence: CDR1 SGHVS, CDR2 FQNEAQ. CDR3 length equals 14 residues. V lost 10 bases and J 4 bases, leaving 20 bases between the germline ends.

The receptor was isolated from a man aged 25 to 40 in good health. J is TRBJ2-7 and V is TRBV7-8, with D possibly TRBD1 on 6 matching bases. Sequencing was performed on blood. The CDR3 is CATRDLQGVYEQYF. The CDR3 DNA follows: TGTGCCACTAGGGACCTACAGGGAGTTTACGAGCAGTACTTC.